These 20 T cell receptor beta chains came from one sample sequenced in a study of blood T cells in healthy people across ages. Using a J-beta primer mix together with a sample-barcoded 5' primer, a second PCR was run for roughly 7 to 12 cycles. Using its own MiXCR run on the 5' RACE reads, TCRdb lists one record per CDR3 protein. This table has roughly 700,000 distinct CDR3 sequences, 49% appearing once. Sequencing used blood. These TCRs come from a woman aged 55-69 years in good health.

The chain combines TRBV7-8 with TRBJ2-5; 8 positions match TRBD2. The junction had 9 bases not matched to a gene; V was cut back by 5 bases and J by 1 base. The CDR3 covers 16 residues. Per the germline V gene, CDR1 is SGHVS and CDR2 is FQNEAQ. The CDR3 coding sequence is TGTGCCAGCAGCGAGAGAACTAGCGGAGTCCAAGAGACCCAGTACTTC. Translation: CASSERTSGVQETQYF.

The V call is TRBV7-9, the J call TRBJ1-2, with TRBD1 as a possible D gene (5 bases). V was shortened by 4 bases and J by 7 bases, with 28 bases between the two germline ends. Germline values: CDR1 SEHNR, CDR2 FQNEAQ (reference sequence). The CDR3 totals 18 residues. This CDR3 is CASSSPFGTGKKRAGYTF. In DNA form, the CDR3 reads TGTGCCAGCAGCTCACCCTTCGGGACCGGGAAAAAGAGGGCTGGCTACACCTTC.

The chain combines TRBV20-1 with TRBJ2-2; D may be TRBD1 or TRBD2 (5 bases each). The CDR3 extends over 13 amino acids. Germline assignment: CDR1 DFQATT and CDR2 SNEGSKA (reference sequence). V gave up 5 bases and J gave up 2 bases, with 9 bases separating them. Here the CDR3 DNA reads TGCAGTGCTTGGGACCGTAACACCGGGGAGCTGTTTTTT. Residues: CSAWDRNTGELFF.

The chain couples TRBV4-2 to TRBJ2-1; D call uncertain. This CDR3 spans 15 amino acids. Germline V CDR1 and CDR2: LGHNA, YNFKEQ. The germline V and J ends were trimmed by 2 bases and 5 bases, with 13 bases remaining between them. The CDR3 sequence: CASSQSRVLDNEQFF. DNA of the CDR3: TGTGCCAGCAGCCAATCTCGCGTGCTTGACAATGAGCAGTTCTTC.

The chain combines TRBV19 with TRBJ1-2; 7 nucleotides agree with TRBD1. Germline CDR1 is LNHDA and CDR2 is SQIVND (reference sequence). Trimming removed 11 bases from V and 8 bases from J; junction bases left unmatched: 20. The CDR3 is 15 residues long. This chain's CDR3 is CAALAAGTEPRGYTF. CDR3 coding DNA: TGTGCCGCCCTGGCTGCCGGGACAGAGCCTCGGGGCTACACCTTC.

This clonotype was observed many times. It is unclear where the CDR3 begins or ends on the DNA, so no DNA is shown, and the CDR3 is as TCRdb lists it. The chain carries TRBV2 and TRBJ1-2; no check of the table's D call, TRBD1, against the DNA was made. Termini included, the CDR3 measures 15 amino acids. The germline V gene has CDR1 SNHLY and CDR2 FYNNEI. The CDR3 is CATRTYNGYTFNYTF.

This sequence joins TRBV4-3 and TRBJ2-5; a possible D gene is TRBD2 (6 bases). Germline CDR1 LGHNA, CDR2 YSLEER. V was cut by 1 base and J by 11 bases, with 20 bases left in between. The CDR3 sequence is 15 residues long. The DNA for the CDR3 is TGCGCCAGCAGCCAAGGGGAGGACCGCCACAATGAGCAGTACTTC. Translated: CASSQGEDRHNEQYF.

The chain joins TRBV11-2 to TRBJ2-1; D gene ambiguous. The CDR3 contains 12 residues. V lost 3 bases and J 9 bases, leaving 9 bases between the germline ends. Germline lookup yields CDR1 SGHAT and CDR2 FQNNGV. The CDR3 loop is CASSFGYGEQFF. In nucleotides, the CDR3 is TGTGCCAGCAGCTTTGGGTATGGTGAGCAGTTCTTC. Full variable domain (rest looked up from reference TRBV11-2 and TRBJ2-1): EAGVAQSPRYKIIEKRQSVAFWCNPISGHATLYWYQQILGQGPKLLIQFQNNGVVDDSQLPKDRFSAERLKGVDSTLKIQPAKLEDSAVYLCASSFGYGEQFFGPGTRLTVL.

A few counts support this clonotype. J is TRBJ2-5 and V is TRBV4-3, with 12 bases identical to TRBD2. V shed 1 base and J 5 bases; nucleotides not matched to a gene: 11. The CDR3 has 18 residues. Germline CDR1 reads LGHNA; CDR2 reads YSLEER. As DNA, the CDR3 is TGCGCCAGCAGCCAAGGAACTAGCGGGAGGCCCCTGGTGGAGACCCAGTACTTC. Its protein is CASSQGTSGRPLVETQYF.

About this clonotype: One end of the junction varies from germline; a read error may be responsible. CDR3 sequence: CSVDGHSDNEQFF. As DNA, the CDR3 is TGCAGCGTTGACGGCCACTCCGACAATGAGCAGTTCTTC. The chain couples TRBV29-1 to TRBJ2-1; D not certain. Germline CDR1 reads SQVTM; CDR2 reads ANQGSEA. The CDR3 loop spans 13 amino acids.

This clonotype was seen repeatedly, ten times or more. V and J are TRBV4-3 and TRBJ2-2, with 7 bases aligning to TRBD1. The CDR3 runs to 15 residues. Germline V gene data show CDR1 as LGHNA and CDR2 as YSLEER. V dropped 3 bases and J dropped 3; count of bases not matched to a gene: 4. CDR3 in DNA: TGCGCCAGCAGCCAGGCTACAGGGGACACCGGGGAGCTGTTTTTT. It codes for CASSQATGDTGELFF.

The CDR3, as DNA: TGTGCCAGCAGTATGGACAGGGGCTCCTACGTGCAGTACTTC. Its protein product is CASSMDRGSYVQYF. This chain links TRBV13 with TRBJ2-5, with 9 bases matching TRBD1. Germline CDR1 and CDR2: PRHDT and FYEKMQ (reference sequence). The CDR3 covers 14 residues. V dropped 6 bases and J dropped 11; count of bases not matched to a gene: 13.

This clonotype was counted a few times. The chain recombines TRBV18 with TRBJ1-2, with unresolved D. This CDR3 has 13 amino acids. Trimming took 8 bases from V and 5 from J, leaving 15 bases between them. CDR1 KGHSH and CDR2 LQKENI come from the germline V gene. The CDR3 spells CASLPRAEYGYTF. The CDR3 nucleotides are TGTGCCAGCCTACCGAGGGCGGAGTATGGCTACACCTTC.

This chain connects TRBV7-2 to TRBJ2-2; D gene unclear. In germline, CDR1 is SGHTA, CDR2 FQGNSA. This CDR3 is built from 14 residues. Trimming took 5 bases from V and 7 from J, leaving 14 bases between them. As DNA, the CDR3 is TGTGCCAGCAGCCAAACCTTTTTCAGCGGGGAGCTGTTTTTT. This translates into CASSQTFFSGELFF.

A few counts support this clonotype. This chain connects TRBV18 to TRBJ2-3; a weak D match, TRBD2 (6 bases). The length of the CDR3 is 14 residues. V was pared by 8 bases and J by 4 bases, with 16 bases between. Germline values: CDR1 KGHSH, CDR2 LQKENI. CDR3 protein: CASSPPGSADTQYF. CDR3 in DNA: TGTGCCAGCAGTCCCCCCGGGAGTGCAGATACGCAGTATTTT.

The gene calls are TRBV5-6 and TRBJ2-5; 9 nucleotides match TRBD2. The ends lost 1 base at V and 4 bases at J; junction bases unmatched: 8. Germline values: CDR1 SGHDT, CDR2 YYEEEE. This CDR3 has 16 residues. The CDR3 protein is CASSLPPAGGRETQYF. The CDR3 DNA is TGTGCCAGCAGCTTGCCGCCTGCGGGAGGGAGAGAGACCCAGTACTTC.

The chain uses TRBV20-1 and TRBJ2-7, with D hard to call. CDR1 and CDR2 from the germline V gene are DFQATT and SNEGSKA (reference sequence). The V end was cut by 0 bases, the J end by 4 bases, with 13 bases between. The CDR3 covers 14 residues. The CDR3, as DNA: TGCAGTGCTAGAGATGGAAAGCTGCCTTACGAGCAGTACTTC. This codes for CSARDGKLPYEQYF.

V is TRBV28 and J is TRBJ2-7; D might be TRBD1 (6 bases). Germline loops: CDR1 MDHEN, CDR2 SYDVKM. V lost 6 bases, J lost 4 bases, and 16 bases lay in between. The CDR3 has 14 amino acids. Here the CDR3 reads CASSSGAAAYEQYF. The CDR3 DNA reads TGTGCCAGCAGCTCAGGGGCCGCCGCGTACGAGCAGTACTTC. The full variable domain, completed using reference TRBV28 and TRBJ2-7, is DVKVTQSSRYLVKRTGEKVFLECVQDMDHENMFWYRQDPGLGLRLIYFSYDVKMKEKGDIPEGYSVSREKKERFSLILESASTNQTSMYLCASSSGAAAYEQYFGPGTRLTVT.

This clonotype was found many times. V usage is TRBV7-2 and J usage is TRBJ2-4; 9 positions agree with TRBD2. CDR1 SGHTA and CDR2 FQGNSA come from the germline V gene. V dropped 5 bases and J dropped 4; count of bases not matched to a gene: 12. The CDR3 covers 17 residues. As DNA, the CDR3 is TGTGCCAGCAGCCACCCGGGGGCGGGAGGGGATAAAAACATTCAGTACTTC. Translation: CASSHPGAGGDKNIQYF.

The CDR3 loop is CASSVTGGKTDTQYF. The DNA for the CDR3 is TGTGCCAGCAGCGTGACAGGGGGCAAGACAGATACGCAGTATTTT. The J gene is TRBJ2-3, the V gene TRBV7-9; 10 bases map to TRBD1. This CDR3 contains 15 residues. The V gene end was trimmed by 5 bases and the J gene end by 3 bases; junction bases not matched to a gene: 5. From germline, CDR1 is SEHNR and CDR2 FQNEAQ (reference sequence).